This T cell receptor beta chain was found in a study of cytomegalovirus exposure and HLA in healthy donors. About the research overall: HLA-typed donors were the source of roughly 85 million unique TCRs held in an early data release. Genetic ancestry analysis placed more than 80% of the 398 donors that were genotyped in the Caucasian-associated cluster. Overall study findings and caveats: Donor immune exposure was known only as CMV serostatus.

The CDR3 sequence is 10 residues long. Between the trimmed V and J ends, which lost 5 bases and 5 bases, there was a span of 6 bases. Per germline, CDR1 SQVTM and CDR2 ANQGSEA. Remarks on this clone: Its antigen is unknown.

Vbeta (60) and Jbeta (13) primers were used in the PCR. Original handling: Later reanalysis found around 74 million unique TCR beta chains, 10 million to 12 million of them shared. The table came from immunoSEQ multiplex PCR; TCRdb's copy has only in-frame clones and leaves some out. V, J and clone size are those of that table, while D and trimming were read from the DNA. The data hold approximately 110,000 clones, with around 73% observed a single time. Material for sequencing was PBMCs. The chain employs TRBV29-1 and TRBJ2-5; D is ambiguous. This receptor was taken from a man aged 35 to 55 in good health and CMV-seronegative. The CDR3 loop reads CSVTRETQYF. The CDR3 DNA reads TGCAGCGTTACCAGGGAGACCCAGTACTTC.